These 26 T cell receptor beta chains came from one sample sequenced in a study of blood T cell repertoires in COVID-19. The assay was immunoSEQ multiplex PCR, and TCRdb's table has in-frame clones only and misses some. The sample has 45,000 to 65,000 clones, approximately 83% seen once; the top ten hold over 15%. The sample was peripheral blood. All receptors derive from a man aged 35-49 years with acute or convalescent COVID-19.

The genes are TRBV5-1 and TRBJ2-7; unclear D gene. Trimming removed 7 bases from V and 2 bases from J, with 13 bases in between. CDR1 is SGHRS and CDR2 is YFSETQ in the germline V gene. The CDR3 runs to 13 residues. This CDR3 is CASAPEQPYEQYF. The CDR3 bases are TGCGCCAGCGCCCCCGAACAGCCCTACGAGCAGTACTTC. The variable domain in full, with the rest retrieved from reference TRBV5-1 and TRBJ2-7, is KAGVTQTPRYLIKTRGQQVTLSCSPISGHRSVSWYQQTPGQGLQFLFEYFSETQRNKGNFPGRFSGRQFSNSRSEMNVSTLELGDSALYLCASAPEQPYEQYFGPGTRLTVT.

The chain combines TRBV6-1 with TRBJ2-7, with a possible D match to TRBD2 (5 bases). Trimming removed 3 bases at V and 5 bases at J, with 20 bases between. From germline, CDR1 is MNHNS and CDR2 SASEGT. The CDR3 runs to 16 residues. The CDR3 DNA sequence: TGTGCCAGCAGTGATCCGGGCCGAGGGAAGAGGGACGAGCAGTACTTC. This codes for CASSDPGRGKRDEQYF.

This clone was observed once. The chain combines TRBV11-2 with TRBJ1-2; D unresolved. Between the trimmed V and J ends, which lost 1 base and 4 bases, there was a span of 10 bases. In germline, CDR1 is SGHAT, CDR2 FQNNGV. The CDR3 is 14 residues long. The CDR3: CASSLGQQVYGYTF. CDR3 DNA: TGTGCCAGCAGCTTAGGGCAGCAGGTCTATGGCTACACCTTC.

The rearrangement links TRBV7-9 to TRBJ1-1; 9 positions match TRBD1. The CDR3 totals 14 residues. Germline loops: CDR1 SEHNR, CDR2 FQNEAQ (reference sequence). Trimming removed 5 bases from V and 1 base from J; junction bases left unmatched: 2. CDR3 region: CASSTTGGNTEAFF. DNA for the CDR3: TGTGCCAGCAGCACGACAGGGGGGAACACTGAAGCTTTCTTT.

This chain links TRBV29-1 with TRBJ2-7; 9 nucleotides match TRBD2. V lost 5 bases, J lost 6 bases, and 11 bases stayed unmatched. The CDR3 sequence is 14 residues long. Germline values: CDR1 SQVTM, CDR2 ANQGSEA. The CDR3 loop is CSVLRGSGRGEQYF. The CDR3 DNA reads as TGCAGCGTTCTCAGGGGTAGCGGGAGAGGCGAGCAGTACTTC.

The gene calls are TRBV7-8 and TRBJ1-5; TRBD1 aligns across 7 bases. Germline CDR1 is SGHVS and CDR2 is FQNEAQ. This CDR3 is built from 14 residues. V trimming: 5 bases; J trimming: 5 bases; junction bases outside the gene matches: 6. Here the CDR3 reads CASSHTGVDQPQHF. Written as DNA, the CDR3 is TGTGCCAGCAGCCATACAGGGGTAGATCAGCCCCAGCATTTT. Full variable domain (rest looked up from reference TRBV7-8 and TRBJ1-5): GAGVSQSPRYKVAKRGQDVALRCDPISGHVSLFWYQQALGQGPEFLTYFQNEAQLDKSGLPSDRFFAERPEGSVSTLKIQRTQQEDSAVYLCASSHTGVDQPQHFGDGTRLSIL.

The V and J genes are TRBV2 and TRBJ2-2; 9 positions agree with TRBD1. The CDR3 sequence is 15 residues long. J was trimmed by 5 bases and V by 5 bases; bases with no gene match: 6. Germline CDR1 is SNHLY and CDR2 is FYNNEI. This CDR3 reads CASSNDRGSTGELFF. The DNA of the CDR3 is TGTGCCAGCAGTAACGACAGGGGGTCTACCGGGGAGCTGTTTTTT.

About this clone: A read error may produce the germline difference seen at one junction end. The V call is TRBV23-1, the J call TRBJ1-2, with D unclear. TRBV23-1 is an open reading frame whose function is uncertain. The CDR3 extends over 13 amino acids. CDR3 coding DNA: TGCGCCAGCCCCCAGAGCGGGGAACGCGGTCTTTACTTC. Protein: CASPQSGERGLYF.

The rearrangement joins TRBV24-1 to TRBJ1-5; TRBD1 aligns across 7 bases. The CDR3 contains 14 residues. Germline assignment: CDR1 KGHDR and CDR2 SFDVKD. J gave up 6 bases and V 6 bases, and 7 bases lay outside the gene matches. CDR3 residues: CATSPTGILQPQHF. In DNA, the CDR3 is TGTGCCACCAGTCCGACAGGGATACTTCAGCCCCAGCATTTT.

The DNA of the CDR3 is TGTGCCAGCAGCTTAGGGGGACAGGGGGCATACGAGCAGTACGTC. Its translation: CASSLGGQGAYEQYV. The chain uses TRBV7-9 and TRBJ2-7; 12 bases align to TRBD1. V gave up 1 base and J gave up 4 bases; unmatched junction bases: 2. This CDR3 contains 15 residues. The germline CDR1 and CDR2 sequences are SEHNR and FQNEAQ (reference sequence).

V and J are TRBV1 and TRBJ2-7; the D call in the table, TRBD2, was not verified against the DNA. TRBV1 is termed a pseudogene. This CDR3 is 15 amino acids long. As DNA, the CDR3 is TGCACCAGCAGCAGGACTAAGCGGGCTACCTACGAGCAGTACTTC. Translated: CTSSRTKRATYEQYF.

This rearrangement joins TRBV6-5 to TRBJ2-3; 7 bases align to TRBD1. Germline CDR1 reads MNHEY; CDR2 reads SVGAGI. Germline trimming cut 0 bases from V and 1 base from J; bases unmatched to any gene: 4. The CDR3 runs to 16 residues. The CDR3 reads CASSYSVGQGTDTQYF. CDR3 DNA sequence: TGTGCCAGCAGTTACTCGGTCGGACAGGGCACAGATACGCAGTATTTT.

This chain connects TRBV12-3 or TRBV12-4 to TRBJ1-5; D call uncertain. V lost 3 bases to trimming and J lost 1 base, with 4 bases between them. The CDR3 is 13 residues long. The CDR3 protein is CASSFRSNQPQHF. As DNA, the CDR3 is TGTGCCAGCAGTTTCAGGAGCAATCAGCCCCAGCATTTT.

J is TRBJ1-5 and V is TRBV10-3; 7 nucleotides match TRBD1. CDR3 length equals 14 residues. Germline V gene sequence: CDR1 ENHRY, CDR2 SYGVKD. Losses at the gene ends were 8 bases for V and 1 base for J; bases not matched to a gene: 5. The DNA of the CDR3 is TGTGCCATCGGGGCGACAGGGAGCAATCAGCCCCAGCATTTT. Translated, it gives CAIGATGSNQPQHF.

This sequence joins TRBV5-1 and TRBJ1-2, with TRBD1 matching 8 bases. The length of the CDR3 is 13 residues. Germline CDR1 SGHRS, CDR2 YFSETQ. With V trimmed by 0 bases and J by 8 bases, 3 bases remained unmatched. Written as DNA, the CDR3 is TGCGCCAGCAGCTTGGGACAGGGGAAGGGCTACACCTTC. It translates to CASSLGQGKGYTF.

The chain joins TRBV19 to TRBJ1-4; tentative D call: TRBD1 (5 bases). Germline CDR1 LNHDA, CDR2 SQIVND (reference sequence). This CDR3 has 13 residues. Trimming stripped 7 bases from V and 3 bases from J, with 9 bases between. The CDR3 nucleotides read TGTGCCAGTAAGGGGCCCGCTAATGAAAAACTGTTTTTT. Its translation is CASKGPANEKLFF.

This clone appeared a single time. The chain combines TRBV30 with TRBJ1-6; perhaps TRBD1 as D (5 bases). CDR3 length: 13 amino acids. CDR1 and CDR2 from the germline V gene are GTSNPN and SVGIG (reference sequence). Trimming left V 4 bases short and J 8 bases short, with 12 bases between. The CDR3 coding sequence is TGTGCCTGGACCCAGGGATTAGATTCACCCCTCCACTTT. Its translation is CAWTQGLDSPLHF.

The chain couples TRBV6-5 to TRBJ2-2; 7 bases agree with TRBD1. This CDR3 has 13 amino acids. V was pared by 5 bases and J by 8 bases, with 5 bases of the junction left unmatched. In germline, CDR1 is MNHEY, CDR2 SVGAGI. CDR3 sequence (DNA): TGTGCCAGCAGTCGAGGGGGCGAGGGGGAGCTGTTTTTT. Encoded protein: CASSRGGEGELFF.

This chain connects TRBV20-1 to TRBJ1-1, with D possibly TRBD1 on 6 matching bases. Germline-derived CDR1 and CDR2 are DFQATT and SNEGSKA (reference sequence). The V end was cut by 3 bases, the J end by 3 bases, with 11 bases between. The CDR3 contains 13 residues. CDR3 sequence: CSASLGAYTEAFF. The CDR3 DNA follows: TGCAGTGCTAGTTTGGGGGCATACACTGAAGCTTTCTTT.

J is TRBJ1-2 and V is TRBV19; 9 positions agree with TRBD1. The CDR3 has 12 residues. V trimming: 4 bases; J trimming: 9 bases; junction bases outside the gene matches: 3. Germline CDR1 is LNHDA and CDR2 is SQIVND (reference sequence). This CDR3 is CASSRDRDRYTF. CDR3 in DNA: TGTGCCAGTAGTAGGGACAGGGATCGCTACACCTTC.

The table lists this clone with a few counts. The chain carries TRBV6-5 and TRBJ2-2; 7 bases match TRBD1. After removal of 10 bases from V and 3 bases from J, the junction contained 11 bases not matched to a gene. CDR3 size: 15 residues. The germline V gene has CDR1 MNHEY and CDR2 SVGAGI. CDR3 protein: CATTPGQTDTGELFF. The CDR3 DNA is TGTGCCACCACCCCGGGACAGACGGACACCGGGGAGCTGTTTTTT.

The chain's CDR3 is CASSPGAGVQAFF. CDR3 nucleotides: TGTGCCAGCTCACCGGGGGCTGGGGTACAAGCTTTCTTT. V is TRBV18 and J is TRBJ1-1, with a tentative D call TRBD1 (6 bases). The V gene lost 3 bases and the J gene lost 9 bases, with 14 bases spanning the gap. Germline CDR1 and CDR2: KGHSH and LQKENI. There are 13 residues in the CDR3.

This rearrangement joins TRBV14 to TRBJ1-3; maybe TRBD1 (6 bases). Germline V CDR1 and CDR2: SGHDN, FVKESK. The CDR3 loop spans 18 amino acids. V was clipped by 1 base and J by 0 bases, with 16 bases between them. This CDR3 reads CASSQARTGPSSGNTIYF. In nucleotides, the CDR3 is TGTGCCAGCAGCCAAGCCAGAACAGGGCCCAGCTCTGGAAACACCATATATTTT.

This chain links TRBV18 with TRBJ1-5; 11 nucleotides agree with TRBD1. This CDR3 is 17 amino acids long. Germline V gene sequence: CDR1 KGHSH, CDR2 LQKENI. V lost 2 bases, J lost 2 bases, and 5 bases stayed unmatched. CDR3 in amino acids: CASSPGTGGTGNQPQHF. CDR3 sequence (DNA): TGTGCCAGCTCACCAGGGACAGGGGGTACTGGCAATCAGCCCCAGCATTTT.

This clone was seen once. This chain joins TRBV24-1 and TRBJ2-7; perhaps TRBD1 as D (6 bases). V lost 1 base and J lost 3, with 15 bases in between. CDR1 is KGHDR, CDR2 SFDVKD, per germline. CDR3 length: 16 residues. The CDR3 protein is CATSDFPTGPNYEQYV. CDR3 nucleotide sequence: TGTGCCACCAGTGATTTCCCGACAGGTCCAAACTACGAGCAGTACGTC.

This chain joins TRBV3-1 (or the pseudogene TRBV3-2) and TRBJ2-4; TRBD1 matches at 7 bases. Germline CDR1 and CDR2: LGHDT and YNNKEL (reference sequence). The CDR3 length is 12 residues. V trimming: 1 base; J trimming: 13 bases; junction bases outside the gene matches: 4. The CDR3 protein is CASSQATGRQYF. In DNA form, the CDR3 reads TGTGCCAGCAGCCAAGCGACAGGGCGCCAGTACTTC.